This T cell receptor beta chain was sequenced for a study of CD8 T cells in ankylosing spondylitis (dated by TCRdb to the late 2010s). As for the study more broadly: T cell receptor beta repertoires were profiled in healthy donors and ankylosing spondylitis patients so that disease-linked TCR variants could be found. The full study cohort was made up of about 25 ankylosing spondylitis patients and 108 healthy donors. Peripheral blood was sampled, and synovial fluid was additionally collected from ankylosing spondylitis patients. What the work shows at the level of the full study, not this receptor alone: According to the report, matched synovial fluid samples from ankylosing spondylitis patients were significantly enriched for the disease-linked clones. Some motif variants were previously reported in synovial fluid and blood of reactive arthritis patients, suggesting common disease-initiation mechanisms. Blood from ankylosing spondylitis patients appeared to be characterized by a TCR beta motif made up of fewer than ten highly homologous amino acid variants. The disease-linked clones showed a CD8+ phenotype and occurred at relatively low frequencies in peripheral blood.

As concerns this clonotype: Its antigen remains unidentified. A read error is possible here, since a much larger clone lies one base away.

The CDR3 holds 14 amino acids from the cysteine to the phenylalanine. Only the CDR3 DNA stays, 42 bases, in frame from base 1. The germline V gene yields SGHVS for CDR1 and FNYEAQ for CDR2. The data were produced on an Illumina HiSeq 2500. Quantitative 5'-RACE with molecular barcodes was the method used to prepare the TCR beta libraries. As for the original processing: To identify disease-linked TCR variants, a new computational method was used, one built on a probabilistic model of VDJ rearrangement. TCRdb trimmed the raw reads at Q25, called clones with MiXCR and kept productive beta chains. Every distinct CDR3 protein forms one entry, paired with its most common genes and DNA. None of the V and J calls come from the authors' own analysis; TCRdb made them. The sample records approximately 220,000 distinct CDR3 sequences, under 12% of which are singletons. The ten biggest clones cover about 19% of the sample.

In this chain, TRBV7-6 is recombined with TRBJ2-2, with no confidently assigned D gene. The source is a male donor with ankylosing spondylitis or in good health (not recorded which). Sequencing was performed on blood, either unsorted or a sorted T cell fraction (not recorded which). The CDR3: CACSLRQLTGELFF. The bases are TGTGCCTGCAGCCTAAGACAACTCACCGGGGAGCTGTTTTTT.